This is a list of T cell receptor beta chains from one sample in a study of T cell responses to AZD1222 COVID-19 vaccine. Assay: immunoSEQ multiplex PCR; the TCRdb copy retains only in-frame clones and omits some. This table has 90,000 to 150,000 clones, about 86% appearing once. The starting material was peripheral blood, obtained on day 0 of AZD1222 vaccination. Receptors were obtained from an adult in good health. CDR3s include the opening cysteine and the closing phenylalanine or tryptophan. Each record gives: CDR3 DNA, CDR3 protein, D gene, V gene, CDR3 length, J gene, clone size. The D gene is left open where the match is weak. For some rows the clone size is stated as once, few or many, or as a class when expanded; others skip it.

cdr3_nt: TGTGCCAGCAGCTATGGAGATAGGGGTGGCAATCAGCCCCAGCATTTT
cdr3_aa: CASSYGDRGGNQPQHF
d_call: -
v_call: TRBV7-2
cdr3_length: 16
j_call: TRBJ1-5
clone_size: -

cdr3_nt: TGTGCCAGCAGTTCTCCCGGGAAACAACATGAAAAACTGTTTTTT
cdr3_aa: CASSSPGKQHEKLFF
d_call: -
v_call: TRBV6-6
cdr3_length: 15
j_call: TRBJ1-4
clone_size: -

cdr3_nt: TGTGCCAGCAGTGTTCAGGGACAGGGTAATGAAAAACTGTTTTTT
cdr3_aa: CASSVQGQGNEKLFF
d_call: TRBD1
v_call: TRBV6-6
cdr3_length: 15
j_call: TRBJ1-4
clone_size: -

cdr3_nt: TGTGCCAGCAGTCTCTGGAATTCACCCCTCCACTTT
cdr3_aa: CASSLWNSPLHF
d_call: -
v_call: TRBV11-2
cdr3_length: 12
j_call: TRBJ1-6
clone_size: -

cdr3_nt: TGTGCCAGCAGCTTTGACCGCGGCAATGAGCAGTTCTTC
cdr3_aa: CASSFDRGNEQFF
d_call: -
v_call: TRBV11-2
cdr3_length: 13
j_call: TRBJ2-1
clone_size: -

cdr3_nt: TGTGCCAGTAAGGGGACAGGGACAGAACGGGTTGAAAAACTGTTTTTT
cdr3_aa: CASKGTGTERVEKLFF
d_call: TRBD1
v_call: TRBV19
cdr3_length: 16
j_call: TRBJ1-4
clone_size: -

cdr3_nt: TGTGCCAGCAGTTACATAGGACAGGGTACGGATCAGCCCCAGCATTTT
cdr3_aa: CASSYIGQGTDQPQHF
d_call: TRBD1
v_call: TRBV28
cdr3_length: 16
j_call: TRBJ1-5
clone_size: few

cdr3_nt: TGCGCCAGCAGCTCTTCAGGCGGCGCGGGTTACAATGAGCAGTTCTTC
cdr3_aa: CASSSSGGAGYNEQFF
d_call: -
v_call: TRBV5-1
cdr3_length: 16
j_call: TRBJ2-1
clone_size: -

cdr3_nt: TGTGCCAGCAGCCCCGGCGGAGGCGGGAGCCCCTACAATGAGCAGTTCTTC
cdr3_aa: CASSPGGGGSPYNEQFF
d_call: TRBD2
v_call: TRBV11-3
cdr3_length: 17
j_call: TRBJ2-1
clone_size: -

cdr3_nt: TGTGCCAGCACCGATAGACTGGGGAGGGGGACTGAAGCTTTCTTT
cdr3_aa: CASTDRLGRGTEAFF
d_call: -
v_call: TRBV28
cdr3_length: 15
j_call: TRBJ1-1
clone_size: -

cdr3_nt: TGTGCCAGCAGTGGCGGGGGATACTACGAGCAGTACTTC
cdr3_aa: CASSGGGYYEQYF
d_call: TRBD2
v_call: TRBV28
cdr3_length: 13
j_call: TRBJ2-7
clone_size: -

cdr3_nt: TGTGCCAGCAGCAAAGTAAGGGCTAGCGGGAGCACAGATACGCAGTATTTT
cdr3_aa: CASSKVRASGSTDTQYF
d_call: -
v_call: TRBV21-1
cdr3_length: 17
j_call: TRBJ2-3
clone_size: -

cdr3_nt: TGTGCCAGCGGGCCAGGGGGCTCTGGAAACACCATATATTTT
cdr3_aa: CASGPGGSGNTIYF
d_call: TRBD1
v_call: TRBV28
cdr3_length: 14
j_call: TRBJ1-3
clone_size: -

cdr3_nt: TGTGCCAGCAGTAGACAGGGATTAGAGGGTGAAAAACTGTTTTTT
cdr3_aa: CASSRQGLEGEKLFF
d_call: TRBD1
v_call: TRBV6-5
cdr3_length: 15
j_call: TRBJ1-4
clone_size: -

cdr3_nt: TGTGCCAGCGGCCAGAACACCGGGGAGCTGTTTTTT
cdr3_aa: CASGQNTGELFF
d_call: -
v_call: TRBV12-3/TRBV12-4
cdr3_length: 12
j_call: TRBJ2-2
clone_size: -

cdr3_nt: TGTGCCATCAGTGAGGCGGGGGGGACTAGCGGGAGTAATGAGCAGTTCTTC
cdr3_aa: CAISEAGGTSGSNEQFF
d_call: TRBD2
v_call: TRBV10-3
cdr3_length: 17
j_call: TRBJ2-1
clone_size: -

cdr3_nt: TGTGCCAGCAGCTTAGAGATTTCGGCAGGGGGCTACTATGGCTACACCTTC
cdr3_aa: CASSLEISAGGYYGYTF
d_call: TRBD1
v_call: TRBV7-9
cdr3_length: 17
j_call: TRBJ1-2
clone_size: -

cdr3_nt: TGTGCCAGCAGCTCGGGGGGTGGAGATGGCTACACCTTC
cdr3_aa: CASSSGGGDGYTF
d_call: -
v_call: TRBV12-3/TRBV12-4
cdr3_length: 13
j_call: TRBJ1-2
clone_size: -

cdr3_nt: TGTGCCTCAGGGGAGCGGGCCAGAGATACGCAGTATTTT
cdr3_aa: CASGERARDTQYF
d_call: -
v_call: TRBV10-3
cdr3_length: 13
j_call: TRBJ2-3
clone_size: once

cdr3_nt: TGTGCCAGCAGCTTAGACGGGGTTGCTGGAAACACCATATATTTT
cdr3_aa: CASSLDGVAGNTIYF
d_call: -
v_call: TRBV7-8
cdr3_length: 15
j_call: TRBJ1-3
clone_size: few

cdr3_nt: TGCGCCAGCAGCCAAGATTGGCAGCCCGATGGCTACACCTTC
cdr3_aa: CASSQDWQPDGYTF
d_call: -
v_call: TRBV4-3
cdr3_length: 14
j_call: TRBJ1-2
clone_size: once

cdr3_nt: TGTGCCAGCAGCGGGACAGGGTATGATGAGCAGTTCTTC
cdr3_aa: CASSGTGYDEQFF
d_call: TRBD1
v_call: TRBV28
cdr3_length: 13
j_call: TRBJ2-1
clone_size: -

cdr3_nt: TGTGCCAGCAGCTTAGTTGCGGGGAATAATTCACCCCTCCACTTT
cdr3_aa: CASSLVAGNNSPLHF
d_call: -
v_call: TRBV7-8
cdr3_length: 15
j_call: TRBJ1-6
clone_size: -

cdr3_nt: TGTGCCAGCAGTGAGACAGGGAGGACTGAAGCTTTCTTT
cdr3_aa: CASSETGRTEAFF
d_call: TRBD1
v_call: TRBV6-4
cdr3_length: 13
j_call: TRBJ1-1
clone_size: -

cdr3_nt: TGTGCCACCAGCAGCGCTAGGTCAGATACGCAGTATTTT
cdr3_aa: CATSSARSDTQYF
d_call: -
v_call: TRBV15
cdr3_length: 13
j_call: TRBJ2-3
clone_size: once

cdr3_nt: TGCGCCAGCAGCCAAGCCGACAGGGGAGGGAATACGCAGTATTTT
cdr3_aa: CASSQADRGGNTQYF
d_call: -
v_call: TRBV4-3
cdr3_length: 15
j_call: TRBJ2-3
clone_size: -

cdr3_nt: TGCGCCAGCAGCTTTCGGAACAGACTAGGCTATGGCTACACCTTC
cdr3_aa: CASSFRNRLGYGYTF
d_call: -
v_call: TRBV5-1
cdr3_length: 15
j_call: TRBJ1-2
clone_size: -

cdr3_nt: TGTGCCAGCAGCCCTCTGGGACTAGCGGGAACGAAGACCCAGTACTTC
cdr3_aa: CASSPLGLAGTKTQYF
d_call: TRBD2
v_call: TRBV14
cdr3_length: 16
j_call: TRBJ2-5
clone_size: -

cdr3_nt: TGTGCCAGCAGGACAGGGGGCCTATATACGCAGTATTTT
cdr3_aa: CASRTGGLYTQYF
d_call: TRBD1
v_call: TRBV28
cdr3_length: 13
j_call: TRBJ2-3
clone_size: -

cdr3_nt: TGTGCCAGCAGTGAAACAGACAGTAACAATCAGCCCCAGCATTTT
cdr3_aa: CASSETDSNNQPQHF
d_call: -
v_call: TRBV6-4
cdr3_length: 15
j_call: TRBJ1-5
clone_size: -

cdr3_nt: TGTGCCAGCAGCTTCCGGACTAGCGGGGGACGGCCTAGCACAGATACGCAGTATTTT
cdr3_aa: CASSFRTSGGRPSTDTQYF
d_call: TRBD2
v_call: TRBV5-6
cdr3_length: 19
j_call: TRBJ2-3
clone_size: -

cdr3_nt: TGTGCCAGCAGCAACTTGGGATACGAGCAGTACTTC
cdr3_aa: CASSNLGYEQYF
d_call: -
v_call: TRBV21-1
cdr3_length: 12
j_call: TRBJ2-7
clone_size: many

cdr3_nt: TGTGCCAGCAGATACGGGACAGGGGGCGTCTACGAGCAGTACTTC
cdr3_aa: CASRYGTGGVYEQYF
d_call: TRBD1
v_call: TRBV6-6
cdr3_length: 15
j_call: TRBJ2-7
clone_size: -

cdr3_nt: TGTGCCAGCATTACTGGGACTAGCCGCTTGTACTTC
cdr3_aa: CASITGTSRLYF
d_call: TRBD2
v_call: TRBV6-5
cdr3_length: 12
j_call: TRBJ2-7
clone_size: -

cdr3_nt: TGTGCCAGCAGCTTAGTTGGGGGGCCGGGGAACACTGAAGCTTTCTTT
cdr3_aa: CASSLVGGPGNTEAFF
d_call: -
v_call: TRBV7-9
cdr3_length: 16
j_call: TRBJ1-1
clone_size: -

cdr3_nt: TGCAGCGTCCTCTTACAGGGGGCGCGGAATGAGCAGTTCTTC
cdr3_aa: CSVLLQGARNEQFF
d_call: TRBD1
v_call: TRBV29-1
cdr3_length: 14
j_call: TRBJ2-1
clone_size: -

cdr3_nt: TGTGCCAGCATGTCCGGAACTCAGCCCCAGCATTTT
cdr3_aa: CASMSGTQPQHF
d_call: -
v_call: TRBV28
cdr3_length: 12
j_call: TRBJ1-5
clone_size: -

cdr3_nt: TGTGCCAGCAGTGAAGTCCCCAGGGACCCCGTGTATTTT
cdr3_aa: CASSEVPRDPVYF
d_call: -
v_call: TRBV6-1
cdr3_length: 13
j_call: TRBJ2-3
clone_size: -

cdr3_nt: TGTGCCAGCAGCTTGGTGGCAGGGGGCTCCTACGAGCAGTACTTC
cdr3_aa: CASSLVAGGSYEQYF
d_call: TRBD1
v_call: TRBV5-5
cdr3_length: 15
j_call: TRBJ2-7
clone_size: -

cdr3_nt: TGTGCCAGCAGCGTAAGCGGGAGTGGCACAGATACGCAGTATTTT
cdr3_aa: CASSVSGSGTDTQYF
d_call: TRBD2
v_call: TRBV9
cdr3_length: 15
j_call: TRBJ2-3
clone_size: -

cdr3_nt: TGTGCCAGCAGCCTCTTGGGACAGGGGATACCCGGGGAGCTGTTTTTT
cdr3_aa: CASSLLGQGIPGELFF
d_call: TRBD1
v_call: TRBV6-2/TRBV6-3
cdr3_length: 16
j_call: TRBJ2-2
clone_size: -

cdr3_nt: TGTGCCAGCAACAACCGGACTAGCGGGAGAAATGAGCAGTTCTTC
cdr3_aa: CASNNRTSGRNEQFF
d_call: TRBD2
v_call: TRBV6-5
cdr3_length: 15
j_call: TRBJ2-1
clone_size: -

cdr3_nt: TGTGCCAGTAGCCCATCCACAGATACGCAGTATTTT
cdr3_aa: CASSPSTDTQYF
d_call: -
v_call: TRBV19
cdr3_length: 12
j_call: TRBJ2-3
clone_size: once

cdr3_nt: TGCGCCAGCAGCTCGGACTGGACAGGGCAAGAGACCCAGTACTTC
cdr3_aa: CASSSDWTGQETQYF
d_call: TRBD1
v_call: TRBV5-1
cdr3_length: 15
j_call: TRBJ2-5
clone_size: -

cdr3_nt: TGTGCCAGCAGCATTCTAGCGGGAGCCTACGAGCAGTACTTC
cdr3_aa: CASSILAGAYEQYF
d_call: TRBD2
v_call: TRBV7-2
cdr3_length: 14
j_call: TRBJ2-7
clone_size: -

cdr3_nt: TGTGCCAGCAGCTCAGCTCGGGGAGGCACAGATACGCAGTATTTT
cdr3_aa: CASSSARGGTDTQYF
d_call: -
v_call: TRBV7-6
cdr3_length: 15
j_call: TRBJ2-3
clone_size: -

cdr3_nt: TGTGCCTGGAGTGAGGGGTCTGGAAACACCATATATTTT
cdr3_aa: CAWSEGSGNTIYF
d_call: -
v_call: TRBV30
cdr3_length: 13
j_call: TRBJ1-3
clone_size: -

cdr3_nt: TGTGCCAGCAGGAACTTCAATCGGAACACTGAAGCTTTCTTT
cdr3_aa: CASRNFNRNTEAFF
d_call: -
v_call: TRBV6-5
cdr3_length: 14
j_call: TRBJ1-1
clone_size: -

cdr3_nt: TGTGCCAGCAGTGGAGATACCAATGAGCAGTTCTTC
cdr3_aa: CASSGDTNEQFF
d_call: -
v_call: TRBV2
cdr3_length: 12
j_call: TRBJ2-1
clone_size: -

cdr3_nt: TGTGCCAGCAGCTTATCAGGGGGCGGTCAGCCCCAGCATTTT
cdr3_aa: CASSLSGGGQPQHF
d_call: TRBD1
v_call: TRBV13
cdr3_length: 14
j_call: TRBJ1-5
clone_size: few

cdr3_nt: TGTGCCAGCAGCTTGTTCGTTCAAAATCTAGCTAACTATGGCTACACCTTC
cdr3_aa: CASSLFVQNLANYGYTF
d_call: -
v_call: TRBV5-6
cdr3_length: 17
j_call: TRBJ1-2
clone_size: -

cdr3_nt: TGCGCCAGCAGCCCAATGGGGTCACGAGTATTGGATTATAATTCACCCCTCCACTTT
cdr3_aa: CASSPMGSRVLDYNSPLHF
d_call: -
v_call: TRBV5-1
cdr3_length: 19
j_call: TRBJ1-6
clone_size: once

cdr3_nt: TGTGCCTGGGGCCCTGACTGGGAGACCCAGTACTTC
cdr3_aa: CAWGPDWETQYF
d_call: -
v_call: TRBV30
cdr3_length: 12
j_call: TRBJ2-5
clone_size: -

cdr3_nt: TGTGCCAGCAGCCAAGGGCGGGGGGAGACCCAGTACTTC
cdr3_aa: CASSQGRGETQYF
d_call: TRBD2
v_call: TRBV3-1/TRBV3-2
cdr3_length: 13
j_call: TRBJ2-5
clone_size: -

cdr3_nt: TGTGCCAGCAGCCAAGCCGGGAACACTGAAGCTTTCTTT
cdr3_aa: CASSQAGNTEAFF
d_call: -
v_call: TRBV14
cdr3_length: 13
j_call: TRBJ1-1
clone_size: -

cdr3_nt: TGTGCCAGCAGCTTATTACACACCGGGGAGCTGTTTTTT
cdr3_aa: CASSLLHTGELFF
d_call: -
v_call: TRBV7-2
cdr3_length: 13
j_call: TRBJ2-2
clone_size: few

cdr3_nt: TGTGCCAGCAGCTTCGCCCGGCCCTCTGGGGCCAACGTCCTGACTTTC
cdr3_aa: CASSFARPSGANVLTF
d_call: -
v_call: TRBV11-2
cdr3_length: 16
j_call: TRBJ2-6
clone_size: -

cdr3_nt: TGTGCCAGCAGCCTTGGTGGGGGGTGGAGGGTTAATTCACCCCTCCACTTT
cdr3_aa: CASSLGGGWRVNSPLHF
d_call: -
v_call: TRBV28
cdr3_length: 17
j_call: TRBJ1-6
clone_size: -

cdr3_nt: TGCGCCAGCAGCTTGACAGGGTTCCTTCAAGAGACCCAGTACTTC
cdr3_aa: CASSLTGFLQETQYF
d_call: -
v_call: TRBV5-1
cdr3_length: 15
j_call: TRBJ2-5
clone_size: -